Below are 7 T cell receptor beta chains sequenced from a single sample in a study of shared clonotypes between healthy human individuals. Using immunoSEQ multiplex PCR, the repertoire was profiled, and TCRdb retains in-frame clones only, with some absent. The profile shows approximately 1.1 million clones, 75% to 80% of them singletons. Material for sequencing was memory CD4+ T cells from PBMCs. This sample's subset: CD45RA-negative fraction. All receptors come from a man between 18 and 29 years old in good health. Some clones in this sample may be carry-over from other donors' samples.

This clone showed up just a few times. The J gene is TRBJ1-1, the V gene TRBV10-3; 9 bases agree with TRBD1. The junction had 2 bases not matched to a gene; V was cut back by 1 base and J by 5 bases. The CDR3 sequence is 14 residues long. The germline V gene has CDR1 ENHRY and CDR2 SYGVKD. As DNA, the CDR3 is TGTGCCATCAGTGAGTGGGACAGGGTGACTGAAGCTTTCTTT. Translated: CAISEWDRVTEAFF.

This chain joins TRBV6-1 and TRBJ2-7; 9 bases are shared with TRBD1. V shed 6 bases, J shed 3 bases, and the junction held 6 bases outside the gene matches. Looked up from germline, CDR1 is MNHNS and CDR2 is SASEGT. The CDR3 length is 14 residues. The CDR3 DNA reads TGTGCCAGCAGAAGGACAGGGGAAAACTACGAGCAGTACTTC. Its translation: CASRRTGENYEQYF.

On this clone: A read error may account for a junction end that differs from germline. The rearrangement joins TRBV6-1 to TRBJ1-3; D gene ambiguous. This CDR3 comprises 12 residues. CDR1 and CDR2 from the germline V gene are MNHNS and SASEGT. The CDR3 loop reads CASSETRTSRDF. CDR3 bases: TGTGCCAGCAGTGAGACTAGGACCTCTAGGGATTTT.

The rearrangement links TRBV2 to TRBJ2-5; D gene unclear. The CDR3 totals 14 residues. CDR1 is SNHLY and CDR2 is FYNNEI in the germline V gene. V shed 4 bases and J shed 2 bases, with 11 bases lying between them. The CDR3 sequence is CASSARNTQETQYF. CDR3 coding DNA: TGTGCCAGCAGTGCCAGGAATACTCAAGAGACCCAGTACTTC.

The chain couples TRBV30 to TRBJ1-1, with D hard to call. Germline V gene sequence: CDR1 GTSNPN, CDR2 SVGIG (reference sequence). Deletions cut 3 bases from V and 4 bases from J, with 21 bases between. The CDR3 spans 16 residues. CDR3 loop: CAWSDPRRGGFTEAFF. CDR3 in DNA: TGTGCCTGGAGCGATCCTCGGCGGGGTGGGTTCACTGAAGCTTTCTTT.

This chain connects TRBV9 to TRBJ2-3; TRBD2 aligns across 9 bases. Unmatched junction bases numbered 7, after V lost 0 bases and J lost 5 bases. This CDR3 contains 16 residues. Per germline, CDR1 SGDLS and CDR2 YYNGEE. Here the CDR3 DNA reads TGTGCCAGCAGCGTAGAGGCGGGAGGGGTCGTAGATACGCAGTATTTT. Protein product: CASSVEAGGVVDTQYF. Complete variable domain (other parts from reference TRBV9 and TRBJ2-3): DSGVTQTPKHLITATGQRVTLRCSPRSGDLSVYWYQQSLDQGLQFLIQYYNGEERAKGNILERFSAQQFPDLHSELNLSSLELGDSALYFCASSVEAGGVVDTQYFGPGTRLTVL.

This clone showed up just a few times. The chain is built from TRBV4-1 and TRBJ2-7, with D uncertain. This CDR3 region has 15 residues. CDR1 and CDR2 from the germline V gene are MGHRA and YSYEKL. The V and J ends lost 0 bases and 8 bases respectively, with 17 bases between them. Here the CDR3 reads CASSQERSFPSQQYF. For the CDR3, the DNA is TGCGCCAGCAGCCAAGAACGAAGCTTCCCTTCCCAGCAGTACTTC.